The TCR beta chain under discussion was sequenced for a study of blood T cell repertoires in COVID-19. Overall study: Sources were T cells, B-cell-depleted T cells, or PBMCs; the material itself was cDNA or gDNA.

V lost 4 bases, J lost 7 bases, and 8 bases stayed unmatched. CDR3 length: 14 amino acids. Germline V gene sequence: CDR1 GTSNPN, CDR2 SVGIG (reference sequence). In the source study's methods: It was from reference gene primer amplification that nucleated cell counts were estimated. Assay: immunoSEQ multiplex PCR; the TCRdb copy retains only in-frame clones and omits some. V and J calls and clone size follow that table, whereas D and trimming were derived from the DNA. The repertoire consists of 150,000 to 200,000 clones, with 85% to 90% occurring once and the leading ten covering roughly 0.58%. The sequencing input was peripheral blood. The chain is built from TRBV30 and TRBJ1-4; TRBD1 matches 8 bases. This TCR came from a man in his sixties with COVID-19, enrolled during active disease. DNA of the CDR3: TGTGCCTGGACTCAGGGGGCGCGGAGTGAAAAACTGTTTTTT. Translating gives CAWTQGARSEKLFF. Variable domain in full (rest from reference TRBV30 and TRBJ1-4): SQTIHQWPATLVQPVGSPLSLECTVEGTSNPNLYWYRQAAGRGLQLLFYSVGIGQISSEVPQNLSASRPQDRQFILSSKKLLLSDSGFYLCAWTQGARSEKLFFGSGTQLSVL.